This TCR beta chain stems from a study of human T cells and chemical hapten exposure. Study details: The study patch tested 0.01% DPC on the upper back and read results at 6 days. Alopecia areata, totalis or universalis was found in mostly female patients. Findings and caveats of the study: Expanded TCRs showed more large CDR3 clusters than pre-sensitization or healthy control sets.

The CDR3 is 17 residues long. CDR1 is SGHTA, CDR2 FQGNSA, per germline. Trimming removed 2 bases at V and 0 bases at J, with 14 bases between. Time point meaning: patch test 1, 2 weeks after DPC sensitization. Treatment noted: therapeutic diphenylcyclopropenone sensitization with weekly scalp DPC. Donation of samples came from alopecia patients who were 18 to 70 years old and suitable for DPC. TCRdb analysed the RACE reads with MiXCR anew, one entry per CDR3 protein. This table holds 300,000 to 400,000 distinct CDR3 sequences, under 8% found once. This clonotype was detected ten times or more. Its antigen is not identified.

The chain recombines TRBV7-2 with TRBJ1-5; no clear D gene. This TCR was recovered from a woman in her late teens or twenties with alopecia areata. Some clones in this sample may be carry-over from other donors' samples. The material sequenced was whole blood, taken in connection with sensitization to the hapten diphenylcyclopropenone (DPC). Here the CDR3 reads CASSLTAAAYSNQPQHF. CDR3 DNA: TGTGCCAGCAGCTTAACGGCGGCAGCCTATAGCAATCAGCCCCAGCATTTT.